The T cell receptor (beta chain) under discussion was sequenced for a study of blood T cell repertoires in COVID-19. Across the whole study: Nucleic acid was either cDNA or gDNA, and it came from T cells, B-cell-depleted T cells, or PBMCs.

Per the original data handling: Researchers report that nucleated cell counts were estimated from reference gene primer amplification. Method: immunoSEQ multiplex PCR; TCRdb's copy keeps in-frame clones and lacks some. That table is the source of V, J and clone size, and D and trimming were worked out from the DNA. The sample records 150,000 or so clones, about 80% being singletons. The CDR3 is 13 residues long. The V gene lost 10 bases and the J gene lost 3 bases, with 14 bases spanning the gap. Germline CDR1 LNHDA, CDR2 SQIVND (reference sequence). The material sequenced was peripheral blood. This chain connects TRBV19 to TRBJ2-3; D gene uncertain. The clonotype was recovered from a woman over 75 with acute or convalescent COVID-19. The CDR3 spells CATTALSTDTQYF. The CDR3 region has the DNA TGTGCCACAACCGCTCTTAGTACAGATACGCAGTATTTT.